This T cell receptor (beta chain) came from a study of T cell responses to AZD1222 COVID-19 vaccine. The V and J ends lost 0 bases and 4 bases respectively, with 9 bases between them. The CDR3 loop spans 14 amino acids. The germline V gene encodes CDR1 LGHDT and CDR2 YNNKEL (reference sequence). Notes on the study in general: Donors in the cohort were predominantly white British and more often female, and clonal diversity was possibly underestimated. Repertoire samples came only from after the peak T cell response. Only six or seven AZD1222 recipients were seropositive at baseline.

Only a few counts were recorded for this clone. Antigen specificity is unknown. The repertoire was sequenced with immunoSEQ multiplex PCR; TCRdb's copy has only in-frame clones and lacks some. Here the sample spans some 190,000 clones, 85% to 90% being singletons. The V gene is TRBV3-1 (or the pseudogene TRBV3-2), the J gene TRBJ1-2; D ambiguous. Sequencing used peripheral blood, obtained on day 0 of AZD1222 vaccination. This TCR was sampled from an adult in good health. The CDR3 sequence: CASSQDAVGYGYTF. CDR3 DNA sequence: TGTGCCAGCAGCCAAGACGCCGTGGGCTATGGCTACACCTTC.